This is a list of T cell receptor beta chains from one sample in a study of identical twins. MiXCR, applied by TCRdb to the 5' RACE reads, yields one record per CDR3 protein. The sample includes around 570,000 distinct CDR3 sequences, around 9.6% of them seen just once. These sequences were also reported in another study, on yellow fever vaccine responses in identical twins.

Sequencing input: PBMCs. The receptors were gathered from a woman between 18 and 29 years old in good health. Each CDR3 is given with its conserved first and last residue. The D gene is left open where the match is weak. The size of a clone is reported for some rows only, either as once, few or many, or as a class for expanded clones.

CDR3 protein: CASSSDRGNTEAFF
CDR3 DNA: TGTGCCAGCAGCTCGGACAGGGGGAACACTGAAGCTTTCTTT
D gene: TRBD1
V gene: TRBV5-1
clone size: many
CDR3 length: 14
J gene: TRBJ1-1

CDR3 protein: CASRRTATIPGELFF
CDR3 DNA: TGTGCCAGCAGAAGGACAGCGACTATACCGGGGGAGCTGTTTTTT
D gene: .
V gene: TRBV3-1
clone size: .
CDR3 length: 15
J gene: TRBJ2-2

CDR3 protein: CATSVLGDEQFF
CDR3 DNA: TGTGCCACCAGTGTATTGGGAGATGAGCAGTTCTTC
D gene: .
V gene: TRBV24-1
clone size: .
CDR3 length: 12
J gene: TRBJ2-1

CDR3 protein: CASSRSQVGAFF
CDR3 DNA: TGTGCCAGCAGTCGCTCGCAGGTCGGGGCTTTCTTT
D gene: .
V gene: TRBV28
clone size: .
CDR3 length: 12
J gene: TRBJ1-1

CDR3 protein: CASAFGPAEAFF
CDR3 DNA: TGTGCCAGCGCGTTCGGTCCCGCTGAAGCTTTCTTT
D gene: .
V gene: TRBV7-9
clone size: many
CDR3 length: 12
J gene: TRBJ1-1

CDR3 protein: CASSSGGTQVNEQFF
CDR3 DNA: TGCGCCAGCAGCTCCGGGGGGACACAGGTCAATGAGCAGTTCTTC
D gene: .
V gene: TRBV5-1
clone size: few
CDR3 length: 15
J gene: TRBJ2-1

CDR3 protein: CSVLRDSYIF
CDR3 DNA: TGCAGCGTTCTCCGGGACAGCTATATTTTT
D gene: TRBD1
V gene: TRBV29-1
clone size: .
CDR3 length: 10
J gene: TRBJ1-1

CDR3 protein: CASSQTGQGAITDTQYF
CDR3 DNA: TGTGCCAGCAGCCAGACCGGACAGGGGGCGATAACAGATACGCAGTATTTT
D gene: TRBD1
V gene: TRBV3-1
clone size: .
CDR3 length: 17
J gene: TRBJ2-3

CDR3 protein: CASSLVGSPVTGELFF
CDR3 DNA: TGTGCCAGCAGCTTAGTAGGGAGCCCAGTCACCGGGGAGCTGTTTTTT
D gene: .
V gene: TRBV7-2
clone size: few
CDR3 length: 16
J gene: TRBJ2-2

CDR3 protein: CSARDRDRAPYSNQPQHF
CDR3 DNA: TGCAGTGCTAGAGATAGGGACAGGGCCCCGTATAGCAATCAGCCCCAGCATTTT
D gene: TRBD1
V gene: TRBV20-1
clone size: few
CDR3 length: 18
J gene: TRBJ1-5

CDR3 protein: CASNGNQGQPQHF
CDR3 DNA: TGCGCCAGCAACGGCAATCAGGGTCAGCCCCAGCATTTT
D gene: .
V gene: TRBV10-1
clone size: few
CDR3 length: 13
J gene: TRBJ1-5

CDR3 protein: CSVQGHLRFDNEQFF
CDR3 DNA: TGCAGCGTCCAGGGACACCTCCGCTTCGACAATGAGCAGTTCTTC
D gene: .
V gene: TRBV29-1
clone size: many
CDR3 length: 15
J gene: TRBJ2-1

CDR3 protein: CASSFSPGTVKYF
CDR3 DNA: TGTGCCAGCAGTTTCAGCCCCGGGACGGTGAAGTACTTC
D gene: .
V gene: TRBV12-3/TRBV12-4
clone size: few
CDR3 length: 13
J gene: TRBJ2-7

CDR3 protein: CASSPTTDRDTGELFF
CDR3 DNA: TGTGCCAGCAGCCCCACCACGGACAGGGACACCGGGGAGCTGTTTTTT
D gene: TRBD1
V gene: TRBV7-9
clone size: .
CDR3 length: 16
J gene: TRBJ2-2

CDR3 protein: CSARTITEASTDTQYF
CDR3 DNA: TGCAGTGCTAGAACAATTACAGAGGCTAGCACAGATACGCAGTATTTT
D gene: .
V gene: TRBV20-1
clone size: .
CDR3 length: 16
J gene: TRBJ2-3

CDR3 protein: CASSPVWFSYEQYF
CDR3 DNA: TGTGCCAGCTCACCGGTCTGGTTCTCCTACGAGCAGTACTTC
D gene: .
V gene: TRBV18
clone size: .
CDR3 length: 14
J gene: TRBJ2-7

CDR3 protein: CASSHGGSGANVLTF
CDR3 DNA: TGTGCCAGCAGCCACGGGGGGTCAGGGGCCAACGTCCTGACTTTC
D gene: TRBD2
V gene: TRBV3-1
clone size: few
CDR3 length: 15
J gene: TRBJ2-6

CDR3 protein: CASSLPGVSNQPQHF
CDR3 DNA: TGTGCCAGCAGCTTACCGGGAGTGAGCAATCAGCCCCAGCATTTT
D gene: .
V gene: TRBV7-8
clone size: .
CDR3 length: 15
J gene: TRBJ1-5

CDR3 protein: CSARRGQSYEQYF
CDR3 DNA: TGCAGTGCTCGTCGCGGACAGTCCTACGAGCAGTACTTC
D gene: .
V gene: TRBV20-1
clone size: few
CDR3 length: 13
J gene: TRBJ2-7

CDR3 protein: CSVESRGKEETQYF
CDR3 DNA: TGCAGTGTTGAGTCCAGGGGGAAGGAAGAGACCCAGTACTTC
D gene: TRBD1
V gene: TRBV20-1
clone size: many
CDR3 length: 14
J gene: TRBJ2-5

CDR3 protein: CASSLAGRAPETQYF
CDR3 DNA: TGTGCCAGCAGCTTAGCGGGGAGGGCCCCCGAGACCCAGTACTTC
D gene: TRBD2
V gene: TRBV11-2
clone size: .
CDR3 length: 15
J gene: TRBJ2-5

CDR3 protein: CASRLLAGGTDTQYF
CDR3 DNA: TGCGCCAGCAGACTACTAGCGGGGGGCACGGATACGCAGTATTTT
D gene: TRBD2
V gene: TRBV5-1
clone size: many
CDR3 length: 15
J gene: TRBJ2-3

CDR3 protein: CASSPPLAGVRGGNEQFF
CDR3 DNA: TGTGCCAGCAGCCCGCCGCTAGCGGGAGTTCGGGGTGGAAATGAGCAGTTCTTC
D gene: TRBD2
V gene: TRBV3-1
clone size: .
CDR3 length: 18
J gene: TRBJ2-1

CDR3 protein: CAISGKGPPTGETQYF
CDR3 DNA: TGTGCCATCAGTGGCAAGGGACCGCCGACAGGGGAGACCCAGTACTTC
D gene: TRBD1
V gene: TRBV10-3
clone size: .
CDR3 length: 16
J gene: TRBJ2-5

CDR3 protein: CASIQGLGLNTEAFF
CDR3 DNA: TGTGCCAGCATTCAAGGGTTGGGCCTGAACACTGAAGCTTTCTTT
D gene: .
V gene: TRBV12-3/TRBV12-4
clone size: .
CDR3 length: 15
J gene: TRBJ1-1

CDR3 protein: CASSHRGQGEAFF
CDR3 DNA: TGTGCCAGCAGCCACAGAGGACAGGGTGAAGCTTTCTTT
D gene: TRBD1
V gene: TRBV3-1
clone size: .
CDR3 length: 13
J gene: TRBJ1-1

CDR3 protein: CSASNQGYEQYF
CDR3 DNA: TGCAGTGCTTCCAACCAGGGGTACGAGCAGTACTTC
D gene: .
V gene: TRBV20-1
clone size: few
CDR3 length: 12
J gene: TRBJ2-7

CDR3 protein: CASSQVAGAGDTQYF
CDR3 DNA: TGTGCCAGCAGCCAAGTGGCGGGAGCCGGAGATACGCAGTATTTT
D gene: TRBD2
V gene: TRBV3-1
clone size: .
CDR3 length: 15
J gene: TRBJ2-3

CDR3 protein: CASKLKTESYNEQFF
CDR3 DNA: TGTGCCAGCAAACTTAAGACAGAGTCCTACAATGAGCAGTTCTTC
D gene: .
V gene: TRBV6-1
clone size: .
CDR3 length: 15
J gene: TRBJ2-1

CDR3 protein: CSATGGTGTDTQYF
CDR3 DNA: TGCAGTGCTACAGGCGGCACAGGCACAGATACGCAGTATTTT
D gene: .
V gene: TRBV20-1
clone size: many
CDR3 length: 14
J gene: TRBJ2-3

CDR3 protein: CASSLGGSPTTGELFF
CDR3 DNA: TGTGCCAGCAGTCTGGGGGGTTCCCCAACCACCGGGGAGCTGTTTTTT
D gene: .
V gene: TRBV12-3/TRBV12-4
clone size: few
CDR3 length: 16
J gene: TRBJ2-2

CDR3 protein: CASSATAVYEQYF
CDR3 DNA: TGTGCCAGCAGTGCCACTGCGGTTTACGAGCAGTACTTC
D gene: .
V gene: TRBV25-1
clone size: many
CDR3 length: 13
J gene: TRBJ2-7

CDR3 protein: CASSGLYEQYF
CDR3 DNA: TGTGCCAGCAGCGGACTGTACGAGCAGTACTTC
D gene: .
V gene: TRBV25-1
clone size: many
CDR3 length: 11
J gene: TRBJ2-7

CDR3 protein: CASTQIPDQPQHF
CDR3 DNA: TGTGCCAGTACGCAAATTCCCGATCAGCCCCAGCATTTT
D gene: .
V gene: TRBV18
clone size: .
CDR3 length: 13
J gene: TRBJ1-5

CDR3 protein: CAISESMIGKETQYF
CDR3 DNA: TGTGCCATCAGTGAGTCGATGATAGGGAAAGAGACCCAGTACTTC
D gene: .
V gene: TRBV10-3
clone size: many
CDR3 length: 15
J gene: TRBJ2-5

CDR3 protein: CATSRVRGPGTEAFF
CDR3 DNA: TGTGCCACCAGCAGAGTTAGGGGGCCTGGCACTGAAGCTTTCTTT
D gene: TRBD1
V gene: TRBV15
clone size: .
CDR3 length: 15
J gene: TRBJ1-1

CDR3 protein: CASSESERGYNEQFF
CDR3 DNA: TGCGCCAGCAGTGAGTCCGAGCGGGGGTACAATGAGCAGTTCTTC
D gene: TRBD2
V gene: TRBV10-1
clone size: .
CDR3 length: 15
J gene: TRBJ2-1

CDR3 protein: CAISEIGTGAYEQYF
CDR3 DNA: TGTGCCATCAGTGAGATAGGGACAGGGGCCTACGAGCAGTACTTC
D gene: TRBD1
V gene: TRBV10-3
clone size: few
CDR3 length: 15
J gene: TRBJ2-7

CDR3 protein: CATSDPGQGAHEQYF
CDR3 DNA: TGTGCCACCAGTGATCCGGGACAGGGGGCTCACGAGCAGTACTTC
D gene: TRBD1
V gene: TRBV24-1
clone size: few
CDR3 length: 15
J gene: TRBJ2-7

CDR3 protein: CAISDLIGGQGYEQYF
CDR3 DNA: TGTGCCATCAGTGACTTGATAGGTGGACAGGGCTACGAGCAGTACTTC
D gene: TRBD1
V gene: TRBV10-3
clone size: .
CDR3 length: 16
J gene: TRBJ2-7

CDR3 protein: CASSNIAGGGADTQYF
CDR3 DNA: TGTGCCAGCAGTAACATAGCGGGAGGGGGGGCAGATACGCAGTATTTT
D gene: TRBD2
V gene: TRBV6-5
clone size: .
CDR3 length: 16
J gene: TRBJ2-3